The next 3 T cell receptor beta chains were all read from a single sample in a study of identical twins. TCRdb re-derived calls from the 5' RACE reads in MiXCR, one entry per CDR3 protein. The sample lists roughly 470,000 distinct CDR3 sequences; roughly an eighth were seen once. These records were also assigned to another study, of yellow fever vaccine responses in identical twins.

The sample was CD4+ T cells sorted from blood. These receptors were collected from a woman under 30 in good health.

V is TRBV11-2 and J is TRBJ2-5, with TRBD2 as a possible D gene (6 bases). The CDR3 is 14 residues long. Germline values: CDR1 SGHAT, CDR2 FQNNGV. V shed 3 bases and J shed 0 bases, with 8 bases lying between them. CDR3 nucleotide sequence: TGTGCCAGCAGCTTCAGGGACTACCAAGAGACCCAGTACTTC. Translating it yields CASSFRDYQETQYF.

The chain is built from TRBV7-2 and TRBJ2-1; unclear D gene. CDR1 is SGHTA and CDR2 is FQGNSA in the germline V gene. The CDR3 has 12 amino acids. V gave up 8 bases and J gave up 2 bases, with 7 bases separating them. The CDR3 spells CASGLTYNEQFF. Written as DNA, the CDR3 is TGTGCCAGCGGGTTAACCTACAATGAGCAGTTCTTC.

This clonotype was recorded at least ten times. This chain links TRBV29-1 with TRBJ1-2; 7 positions agree with TRBD1. CDR3 length: 12 amino acids. Germline lookup yields CDR1 SQVTM and CDR2 ANQGSEA. V dropped 5 bases and J dropped 4; count of bases not matched to a gene: 4. The CDR3 here is CSVRQGFYGYTF. The CDR3 nucleotides read TGCAGCGTTCGACAGGGTTTCTATGGCTACACCTTC. Using reference TRBV29-1 and TRBJ1-2 for the parts outside the CDR3, the full variable domain is SAVISQKPSRDICQRGTSLTIQCQVDSQVTMMFWYRQQPGQSLTLIATANQGSEATYESGFVIDKFPISRPNLTFSTLTVSNMSPEDSSIYLCSVRQGFYGYTFGSGTRLTVV.